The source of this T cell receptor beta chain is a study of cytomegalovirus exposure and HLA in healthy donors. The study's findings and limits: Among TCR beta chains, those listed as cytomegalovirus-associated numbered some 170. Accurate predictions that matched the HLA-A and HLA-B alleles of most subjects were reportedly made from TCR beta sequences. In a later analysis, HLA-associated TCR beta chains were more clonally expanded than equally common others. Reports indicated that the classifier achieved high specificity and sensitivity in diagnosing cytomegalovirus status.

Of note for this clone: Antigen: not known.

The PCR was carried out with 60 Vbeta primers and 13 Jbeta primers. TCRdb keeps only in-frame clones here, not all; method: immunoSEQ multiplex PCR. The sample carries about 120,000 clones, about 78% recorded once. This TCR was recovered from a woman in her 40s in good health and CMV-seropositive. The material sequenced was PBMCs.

The CDR3 DNA follows: TGTGCCAGCGCCGGGACAGAGATGTTCTTC. Its translation is CASAGTEMFF. The rearrangement uses TRBV7-9 and TRBJ2-1, with TRBD1 identical over 7 bases. CDR1 SEHNR and CDR2 FQNEAQ come from the germline V gene (reference sequence). The CDR3 length is 10 residues. Trimming at V came to 8 bases and at J to 15 bases, leaving 7 bases not matched to a gene.